This T cell receptor beta chain was recovered during a study of blood T cell repertoires in COVID-19. Study overall: Spain, Italy and the United States supplied samples that represented acute and convalescent COVID-19. T cells, B-cell-depleted T cells, or PBMCs provided the cDNA or gDNA that served as material.

This CDR3 has 18 amino acids. The junction had 11 bases not matched to a gene; V was cut back by 1 base and J by 1 base. Germline V gives CDR1 GTSNPN, CDR2 SVGIG (reference sequence). Authors' analysis steps: Amplifying reference gene primers gave estimates of nucleated cell counts. Method: immunoSEQ multiplex PCR; TCRdb's copy keeps in-frame clones and lacks some. The V and J calls and the clone size are those of that table, but D and trimming were determined from the DNA. The sample includes 70,000 to 85,000 clones, roughly 90% of them seen just once. The chain combines TRBV30 with TRBJ2-7, with 12 bases identical to TRBD2. Sequenced sample: peripheral blood. The sequence was collected from a human donor in a cohort sampled during active COVID-19. In DNA, the CDR3 is TGTGCCTGGAGTGACCTCGGGCTAGCGGGAGGGCCGTCCTACGAGCAGTACTTC. Translating it yields CAWSDLGLAGGPSYEQYF.